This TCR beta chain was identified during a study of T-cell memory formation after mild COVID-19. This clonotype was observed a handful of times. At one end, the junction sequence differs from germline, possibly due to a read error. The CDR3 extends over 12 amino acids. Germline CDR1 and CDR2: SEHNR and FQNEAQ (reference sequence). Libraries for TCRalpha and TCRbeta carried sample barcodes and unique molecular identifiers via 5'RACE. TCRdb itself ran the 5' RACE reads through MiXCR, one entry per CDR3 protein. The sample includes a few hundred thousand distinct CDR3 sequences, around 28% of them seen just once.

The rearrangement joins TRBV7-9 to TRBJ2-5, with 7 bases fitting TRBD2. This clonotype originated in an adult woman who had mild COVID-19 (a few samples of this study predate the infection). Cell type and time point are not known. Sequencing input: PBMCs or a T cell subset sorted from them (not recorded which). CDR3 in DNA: TGTGCCAGCAGCTTATCTAGCGGAGGTAGAGTCTTC. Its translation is CASSLSSGGRVF. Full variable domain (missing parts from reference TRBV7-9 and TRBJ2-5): DTGVSQNPRHKITKRGQNVTFRCDPISEHNRLYWYRQTLGQGPEFLTYFQNEAQLEKSRLLSDRFSAERPKGSFSTLEIQRTEQGDSAMYLCASSLSSGGRVFGPGTRLLVL.